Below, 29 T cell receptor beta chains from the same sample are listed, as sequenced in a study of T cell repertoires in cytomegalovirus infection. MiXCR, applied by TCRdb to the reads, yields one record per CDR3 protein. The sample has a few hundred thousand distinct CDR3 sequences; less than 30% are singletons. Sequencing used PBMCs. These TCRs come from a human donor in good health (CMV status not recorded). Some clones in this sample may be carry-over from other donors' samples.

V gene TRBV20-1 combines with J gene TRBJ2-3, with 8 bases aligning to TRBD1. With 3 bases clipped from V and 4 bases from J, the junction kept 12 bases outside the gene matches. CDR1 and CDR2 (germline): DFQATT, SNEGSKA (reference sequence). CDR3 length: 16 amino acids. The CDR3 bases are TGCAGTGCTAGGAAAACTTCAGGGGGCAAGGCAGATACGCAGTATTTT. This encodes CSARKTSGGKADTQYF.

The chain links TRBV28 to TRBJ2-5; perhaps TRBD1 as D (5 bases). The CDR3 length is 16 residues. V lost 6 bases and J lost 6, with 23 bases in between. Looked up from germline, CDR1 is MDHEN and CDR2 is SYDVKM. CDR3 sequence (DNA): TGTGCCAGCAGATCCCTCGCCCTTAGGGGCGCGAAGACCCAGTACTTC. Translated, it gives CASRSLALRGAKTQYF. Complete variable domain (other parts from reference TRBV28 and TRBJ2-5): DVKVTQSSRYLVKRTGEKVFLECVQDMDHENMFWYRQDPGLGLRLIYFSYDVKMKEKGDIPEGYSVSREKKERFSLILESASTNQTSMYLCASRSLALRGAKTQYFGPGTRLLVL.

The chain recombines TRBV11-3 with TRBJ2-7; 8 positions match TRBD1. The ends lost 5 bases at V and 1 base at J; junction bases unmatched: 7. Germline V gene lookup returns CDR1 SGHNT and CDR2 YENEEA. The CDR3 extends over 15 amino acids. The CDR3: CASSPAGGDSYEQYF. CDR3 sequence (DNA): TGTGCCAGCAGCCCCGCAGGGGGCGATTCCTACGAGCAGTACTTC.

The CDR3 loop is CASSSSTGEIFDEQYV. CDR3 bases: TGTGCCAGCAGCTCATCGACAGGGGAAATATTCGACGAGCAGTACGTC. V gene TRBV7-9 combines with J gene TRBJ2-7, with 8 positions matching TRBD1. The CDR3 has 16 residues. Germline V gene sequence: CDR1 SEHNR, CDR2 FQNEAQ (reference sequence). Trimming cost V 4 bases and J 5 bases; bases outside gene matches: 13.

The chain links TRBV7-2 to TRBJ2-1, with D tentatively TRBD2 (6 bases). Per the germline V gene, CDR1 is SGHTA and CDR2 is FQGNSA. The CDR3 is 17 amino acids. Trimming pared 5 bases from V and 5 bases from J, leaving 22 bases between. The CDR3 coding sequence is TGTGCCAGCAGCCGCTTGGGGAGGACGGGAGCGAACAATGAGCAGTTCTTC. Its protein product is CASSRLGRTGANNEQFF.

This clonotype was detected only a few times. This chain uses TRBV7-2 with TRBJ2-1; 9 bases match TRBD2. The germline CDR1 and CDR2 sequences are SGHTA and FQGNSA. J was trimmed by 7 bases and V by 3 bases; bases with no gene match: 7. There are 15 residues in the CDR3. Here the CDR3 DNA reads TGTGCCAGCAGCTTTATGGCGGGGGGGGGAAATGAGCAGTTCTTC. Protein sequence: CASSFMAGGGNEQFF.

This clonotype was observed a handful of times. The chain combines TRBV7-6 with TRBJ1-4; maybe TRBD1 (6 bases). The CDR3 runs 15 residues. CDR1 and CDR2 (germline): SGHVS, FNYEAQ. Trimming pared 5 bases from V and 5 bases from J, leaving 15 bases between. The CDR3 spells CASSPTQGWNEKLFF. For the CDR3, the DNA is TGTGCCAGCAGCCCAACCCAGGGGTGGAATGAAAAACTGTTTTTT. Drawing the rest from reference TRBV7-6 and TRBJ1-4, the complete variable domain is GAGVSQSPRYKVTKRGQDVALRCDPISGHVSLYWYRQALGQGPEFLTYFNYEAQQDKSGLPNDRFSAERPEGSISTLTIQRTEQRDSAMYRCASSPTQGWNEKLFFGSGTQLSVL.

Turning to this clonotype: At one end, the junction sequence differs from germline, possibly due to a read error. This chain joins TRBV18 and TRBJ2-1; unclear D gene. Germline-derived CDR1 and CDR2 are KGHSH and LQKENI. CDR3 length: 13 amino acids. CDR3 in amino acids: CASSPMEYNDQFF. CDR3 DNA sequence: TGTGCCAGCTCACCAATGGAATACAATGATCAGTTCTTC.

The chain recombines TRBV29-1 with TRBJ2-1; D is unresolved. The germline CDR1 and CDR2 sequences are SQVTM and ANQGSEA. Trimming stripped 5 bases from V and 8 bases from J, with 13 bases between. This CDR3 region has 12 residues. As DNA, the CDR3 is TGCAGCGTTCGTCAAGTTTTGGATGAGCAGTTCTTC. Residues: CSVRQVLDEQFF.

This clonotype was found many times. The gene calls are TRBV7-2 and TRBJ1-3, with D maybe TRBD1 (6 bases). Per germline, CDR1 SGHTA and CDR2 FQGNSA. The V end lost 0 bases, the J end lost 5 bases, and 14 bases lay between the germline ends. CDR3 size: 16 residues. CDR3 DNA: TGTGCCAGCAGCTTAGCCGGGACATGGCTAAGAAACACCATATATTTT. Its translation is CASSLAGTWLRNTIYF.

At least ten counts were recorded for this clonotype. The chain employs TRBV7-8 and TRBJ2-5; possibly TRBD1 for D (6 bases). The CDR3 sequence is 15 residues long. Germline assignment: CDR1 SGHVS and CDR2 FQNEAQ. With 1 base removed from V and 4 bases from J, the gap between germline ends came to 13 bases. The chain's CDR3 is CASSLDGVRGETQYF. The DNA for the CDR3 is TGTGCCAGCAGCTTAGATGGGGTCAGGGGAGAGACCCAGTACTTC.

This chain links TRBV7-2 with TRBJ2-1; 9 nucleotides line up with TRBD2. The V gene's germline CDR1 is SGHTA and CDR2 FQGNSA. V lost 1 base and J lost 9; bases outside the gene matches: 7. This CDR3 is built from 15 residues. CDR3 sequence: CASSLEGTSKREQFF. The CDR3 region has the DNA TGTGCCAGCAGCTTAGAGGGGACTAGCAAGCGTGAGCAGTTCTTC.

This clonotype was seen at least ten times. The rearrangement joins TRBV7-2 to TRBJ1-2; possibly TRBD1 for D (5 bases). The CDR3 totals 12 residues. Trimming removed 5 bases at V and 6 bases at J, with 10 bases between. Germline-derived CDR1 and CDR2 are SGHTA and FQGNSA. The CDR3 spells CASSVDSHGYTF. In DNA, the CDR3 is TGTGCCAGCAGCGTCGACAGCCATGGCTACACCTTC.

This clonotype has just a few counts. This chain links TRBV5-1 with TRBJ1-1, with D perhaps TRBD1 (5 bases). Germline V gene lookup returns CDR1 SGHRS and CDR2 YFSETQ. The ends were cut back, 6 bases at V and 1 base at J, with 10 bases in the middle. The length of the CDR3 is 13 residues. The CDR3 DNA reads TGCGCCAGCACCTTCCAGGGGAACACTGAAGCTTTCTTT. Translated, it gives CASTFQGNTEAFF.

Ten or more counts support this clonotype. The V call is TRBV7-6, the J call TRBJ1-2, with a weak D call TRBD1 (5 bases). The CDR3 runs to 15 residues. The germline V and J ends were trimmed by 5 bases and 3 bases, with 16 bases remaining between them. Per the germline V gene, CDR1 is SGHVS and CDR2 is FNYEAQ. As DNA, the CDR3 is TGTGCCAGCAGCCCGTATGCGGGAGGGGACTATGGCTACACCTTC. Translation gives CASSPYAGGDYGYTF.

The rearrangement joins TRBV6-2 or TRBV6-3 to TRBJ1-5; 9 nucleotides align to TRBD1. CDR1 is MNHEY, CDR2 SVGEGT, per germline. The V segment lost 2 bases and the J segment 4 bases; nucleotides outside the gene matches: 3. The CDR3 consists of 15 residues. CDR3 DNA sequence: TGTGCCAGCAGTTACCGGGACAGGGAGAATCAGCCCCAGCATTTT. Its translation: CASSYRDRENQPQHF.

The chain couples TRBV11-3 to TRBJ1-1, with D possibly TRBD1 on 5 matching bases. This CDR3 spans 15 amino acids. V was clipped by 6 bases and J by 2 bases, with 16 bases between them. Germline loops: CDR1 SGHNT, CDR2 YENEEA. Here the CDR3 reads CASRPLQVGNTEAFF. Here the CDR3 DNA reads TGTGCCAGCAGACCTCTACAGGTGGGAAACACTGAAGCTTTCTTT. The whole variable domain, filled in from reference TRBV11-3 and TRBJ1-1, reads EAGVVQSPRYKIIEKKQPVAFWCNPISGHNTLYWYLQNLGQGPELLIRYENEEAVDDSQLPKDRFSAERLKGVDSTLKIQPAELGDSAVYLCASRPLQVGNTEAFFGQGTRLTVV.

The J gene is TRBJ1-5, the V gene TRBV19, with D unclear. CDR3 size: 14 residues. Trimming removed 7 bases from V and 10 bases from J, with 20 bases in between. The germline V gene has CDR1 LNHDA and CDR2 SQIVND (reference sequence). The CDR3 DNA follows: TGTGCCAGTAAGGTCGCAATCCCAGTAGAACCCCAGCATTTT. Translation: CASKVAIPVEPQHF. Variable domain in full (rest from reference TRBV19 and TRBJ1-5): DGGITQSPKYLFRKEGQNVTLSCEQNLNHDAMYWYRQDPGQGLRLIYYSQIVNDFQKGDIAEGYSVSREKKESFPLTVTSAQKNPTAFYLCASKVAIPVEPQHFGDGTRLSIL.

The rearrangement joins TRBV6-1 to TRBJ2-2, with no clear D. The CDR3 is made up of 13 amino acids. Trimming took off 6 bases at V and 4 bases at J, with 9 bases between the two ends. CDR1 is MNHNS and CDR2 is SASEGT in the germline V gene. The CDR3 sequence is CASRPQATGELFF. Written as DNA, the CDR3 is TGTGCCAGCAGGCCCCAGGCCACCGGGGAGCTGTTTTTT.

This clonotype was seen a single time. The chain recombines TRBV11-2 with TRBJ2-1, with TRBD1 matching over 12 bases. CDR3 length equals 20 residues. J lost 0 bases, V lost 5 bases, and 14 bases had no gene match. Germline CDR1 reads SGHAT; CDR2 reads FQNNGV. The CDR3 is CASSLRDRGLATSSYNEQFF. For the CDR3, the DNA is TGTGCCAGCAGCCTAAGGGACAGGGGGCTGGCTACAAGCTCCTACAATGAGCAGTTCTTC.

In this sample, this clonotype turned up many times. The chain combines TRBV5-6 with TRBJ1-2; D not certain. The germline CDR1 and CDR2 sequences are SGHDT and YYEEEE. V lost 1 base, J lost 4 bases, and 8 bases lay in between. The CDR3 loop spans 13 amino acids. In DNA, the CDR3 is TGTGCCAGCAGCTTGCTTCGCGGCTATGGCTACACCTTC. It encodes CASSLLRGYGYTF.

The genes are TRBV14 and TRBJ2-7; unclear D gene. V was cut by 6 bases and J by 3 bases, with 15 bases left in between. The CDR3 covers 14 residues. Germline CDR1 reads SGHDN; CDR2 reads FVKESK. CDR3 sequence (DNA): TGTGCCAGCAGACGCCCATGCGGAAACTACGAGCAGTACTTC. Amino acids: CASRRPCGNYEQYF.

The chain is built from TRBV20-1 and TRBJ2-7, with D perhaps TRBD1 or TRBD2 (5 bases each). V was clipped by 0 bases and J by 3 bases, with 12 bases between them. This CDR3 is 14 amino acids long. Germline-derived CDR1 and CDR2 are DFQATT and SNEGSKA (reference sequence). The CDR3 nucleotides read TGCAGTGCTAGAGATCCCAGGGCGGGCTACGAGCAGTACTTC. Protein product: CSARDPRAGYEQYF.

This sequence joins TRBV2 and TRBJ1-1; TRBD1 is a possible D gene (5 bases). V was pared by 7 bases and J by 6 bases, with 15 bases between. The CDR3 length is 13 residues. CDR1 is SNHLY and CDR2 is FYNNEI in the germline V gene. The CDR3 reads CASNLLRESEAFF. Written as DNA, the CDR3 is TGTGCCAGCAATCTCCTCAGGGAGTCTGAAGCTTTCTTT.

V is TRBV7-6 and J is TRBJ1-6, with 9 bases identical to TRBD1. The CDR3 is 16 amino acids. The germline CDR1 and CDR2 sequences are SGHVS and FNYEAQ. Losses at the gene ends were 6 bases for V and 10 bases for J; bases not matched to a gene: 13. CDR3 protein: CASRQTSGQGNSPLHF. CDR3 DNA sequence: TGTGCCAGCAGGCAGACCTCGGGACAGGGTAACTCACCCCTCCACTTT. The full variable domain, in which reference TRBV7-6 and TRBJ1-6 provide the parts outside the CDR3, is GAGVSQSPRYKVTKRGQDVALRCDPISGHVSLYWYRQALGQGPEFLTYFNYEAQQDKSGLPNDRFSAERPEGSISTLTIQRTEQRDSAMYRCASRQTSGQGNSPLHFGNGTRLTVT.

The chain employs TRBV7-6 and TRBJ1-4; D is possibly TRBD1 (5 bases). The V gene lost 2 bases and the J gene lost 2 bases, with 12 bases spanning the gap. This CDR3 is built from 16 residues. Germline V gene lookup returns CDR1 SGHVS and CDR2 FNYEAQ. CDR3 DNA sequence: TGTGCCAGCAGCTTACTCCGGGGGGGGACTAATGAAAAACTGTTTTTT. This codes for CASSLLRGGTNEKLFF.

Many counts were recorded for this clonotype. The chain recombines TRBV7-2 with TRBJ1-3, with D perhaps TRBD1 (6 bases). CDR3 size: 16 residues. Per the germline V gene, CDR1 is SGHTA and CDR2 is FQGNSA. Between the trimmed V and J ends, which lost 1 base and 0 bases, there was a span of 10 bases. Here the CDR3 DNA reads TGTGCCAGCAGCTTAGTTCAGGGGAGCTCTGGAAACACCATATATTTT. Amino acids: CASSLVQGSSGNTIYF.

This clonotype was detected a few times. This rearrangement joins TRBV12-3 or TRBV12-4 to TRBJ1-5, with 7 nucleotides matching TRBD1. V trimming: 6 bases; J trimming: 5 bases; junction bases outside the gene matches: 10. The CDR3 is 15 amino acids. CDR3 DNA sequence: TGTGCCAGCAGACCGACAGGGCCCCGTTATCAGCCCCAGCATTTT. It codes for CASRPTGPRYQPQHF.

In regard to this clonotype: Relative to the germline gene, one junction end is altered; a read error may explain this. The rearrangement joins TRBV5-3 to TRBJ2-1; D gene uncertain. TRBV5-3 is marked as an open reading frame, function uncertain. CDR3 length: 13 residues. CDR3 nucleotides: TGTGCCAGCAGCTTGGCCAAGGCAAGTGAGCAGTTCTTC. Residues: CASSLAKASEQFF.